What follows are 4 T cell receptor beta chains derived from one specimen sequenced in a study of blood T cell repertoires in COVID-19. TCRdb keeps only in-frame clones here, not all; method: immunoSEQ multiplex PCR. The table has some 69,000 clones, roughly 89% seen once; the top ten hold around 4.9%. The specimen sequenced was peripheral blood. The receptor set was obtained from a woman between 50 and 59 years old with active COVID-19.

The J gene is TRBJ1-5, the V gene TRBV27, with 7 nucleotides matching TRBD1. Germline CDR1 is MNHEY and CDR2 is SMNVEV (reference sequence). V gave up 6 bases and J gave up 6 bases; unmatched junction bases: 8. The CDR3 contains 14 residues. In DNA form, the CDR3 reads TGTGCCAGCAGAACTACCCAGGGGGGTCAGCCCCAGCATTTT. Protein: CASRTTQGGQPQHF.

This clone was counted a few times. This chain uses TRBV30 with TRBJ1-6; D possibly corresponds to TRBD1 (5 bases). Germline CDR1 reads GTSNPN; CDR2 reads SVGIG (reference sequence). The CDR3 runs 15 residues. The ends were cut back, 4 bases at V and 10 bases at J, with 20 bases in the middle. Here the CDR3 reads CAWNGGTDGHSPLHF. The CDR3 region has the DNA TGTGCCTGGAATGGAGGGACCGACGGCCACTCACCCCTCCACTTT.

The chain has TRBV3-1 (or the pseudogene TRBV3-2) and TRBJ1-3; D gene ambiguous. Germline assignment: CDR1 LGHDT and CDR2 YNNKEL (reference sequence). The CDR3 has 11 amino acids. The V end was cut by 5 bases, the J end by 7 bases, with 6 bases between. CDR3 coding DNA: TGTGCCAGCAGCGCGATTAACACCATATATTTT. Its protein is CASSAINTIYF.

The V call is TRBV18, the J call TRBJ2-5; 9 bases are a match to TRBD1. This CDR3 comprises 14 residues. Germline trimming cut 4 bases from V and 5 bases from J; bases unmatched to any gene: 5. The germline V gene encodes CDR1 KGHSH and CDR2 LQKENI. The CDR3 DNA follows: TGTGCCAGCTCACGGGACAGGGCCATGGAGACCCAGTACTTC. It specifies CASSRDRAMETQYF. Full variable domain (remainder filled in from reference TRBV18 and TRBJ2-5): NAGVMQNPRHLVRRRGQEARLRCSPMKGHSHVYWYRQLPEEGLKFMVYLQKENIIDESGMPKERFSAEFPKEGPSILRIQQVVRGDSAAYFCASSRDRAMETQYFGPGTRLLVL.